These 21 T cell receptor beta chains share one sample of origin, sequenced in a study of blood T cell repertoires in COVID-19. TCRdb's copy holds only in-frame clones and misses some; the assay was immunoSEQ multiplex PCR. The table lists hundreds of thousands of clones, more than 80% of them singletons. Sequences were obtained from PBMCs or T cells enriched from blood (not recorded which). These receptors were taken from a young man who had recovered from COVID-19.

This sequence joins TRBV7-9 and TRBJ2-7; 11 nucleotides align to TRBD2. Germline CDR1 is SEHNR and CDR2 is FQNEAQ (reference sequence). This CDR3 has 15 residues. With V trimmed by 4 bases and J by 3 bases, 5 bases remained unmatched. The CDR3, as DNA: TGTGCCAGCAGCTCAAGACTAGCGGGAAACTACGAGCAGTACTTC. Residues: CASSSRLAGNYEQYF.

This chain uses TRBV5-1 with TRBJ2-2; 8 bases agree with TRBD2. The CDR3 runs 17 residues. The J segment lost 3 bases and the V segment lost 3 bases, leaving 10 bases of the junction unmatched. CDR1 and CDR2 (germline): SGHRS, YFSETQ. The CDR3 nucleotides read TGCGCCAGCAGCTATCCACTAGCGGAGCGGGACACCGGGGAGCTGTTTTTT. Protein product: CASSYPLAERDTGELFF. Complete variable domain (other parts from reference TRBV5-1 and TRBJ2-2): KAGVTQTPRYLIKTRGQQVTLSCSPISGHRSVSWYQQTPGQGLQFLFEYFSETQRNKGNFPGRFSGRQFSNSRSEMNVSTLELGDSALYLCASSYPLAERDTGELFFGEGSRLTVL.

In nucleotides, the CDR3 is TGTGCCAGCAGCTTAACAGGGGCGCAGGATAATTCACCCCTCCACTTT. Its translation: CASSLTGAQDNSPLHF. The V and J genes are TRBV13 and TRBJ1-6; 7 nucleotides match TRBD1. V dropped 2 bases and J dropped 5; count of bases not matched to a gene: 6. CDR3 length: 16 amino acids. Looked up from germline, CDR1 is PRHDT and CDR2 is FYEKMQ (reference sequence).

This clone was detected only once. V usage is TRBV27 and J usage is TRBJ1-5; 12 bases match TRBD1. V shed 6 bases and J 4 bases; nucleotides not matched to a gene: 7. CDR1 is MNHEY, CDR2 SMNVEV, per germline (reference sequence). This CDR3 is built from 16 residues. DNA of the CDR3: TGTGCCAGCAGCCCAGGGACAGGGGGCAGGAATCAGCCCCAGCATTTT. As protein: CASSPGTGGRNQPQHF.

This chain uses TRBV7-2 with TRBJ1-2, with D possibly being TRBD1 (5 bases). The CDR3 consists of 15 residues. Germline values: CDR1 SGHTA, CDR2 FQGNSA. V was clipped by 4 bases and J by 5 bases, with 17 bases between them. The DNA of the CDR3 is TGTGCCAGCAGCTCCGGGGGGGGGTTTGGATATGGCTACACCTTC. It encodes CASSSGGGFGYGYTF.

The gene calls are TRBV4-1 and TRBJ2-7; 8 positions agree with TRBD1. V lost 5 bases and J lost 4; bases outside the gene matches: 13. CDR3 length: 16 amino acids. Germline CDR1 MGHRA, CDR2 YSYEKL. In DNA form, the CDR3 reads TGCGCCAGCAGCTCACCAGGGTCCAGGGGGCATTACGAGCAGTACTTC. This encodes CASSSPGSRGHYEQYF.

The chain joins TRBV9 to TRBJ1-1; D is unresolved. This CDR3 has 13 amino acids. Germline V CDR1 and CDR2: SGDLS, YYNGEE. Trimming stripped 1 base from V and 1 base from J, with 5 bases between. The CDR3 DNA reads TGTGCCAGCAGCGTAACTGAGAACACTGAAGCTTTCTTT. Amino acid sequence: CASSVTENTEAFF.

The chain combines TRBV4-1 with TRBJ2-5; D gene ambiguous. The V and J ends lost 0 bases and 5 bases respectively, with 4 bases between them. There are 12 residues in the CDR3. Looked up from germline, CDR1 is MGHRA and CDR2 is YSYEKL. CDR3: CASSQDRETQYF. The CDR3 DNA reads as TGCGCCAGCAGCCAAGATCGGGAGACCCAGTACTTC.

The chain is built from TRBV9 and TRBJ2-2; 7 bases fit TRBD2. From germline, CDR1 is SGDLS and CDR2 YYNGEE. Trimming at V came to 0 bases and at J to 4 bases, leaving 3 bases not matched to a gene. The CDR3 consists of 15 residues. CDR3 protein: CASSVGGRVTGELFF. The CDR3 DNA sequence: TGTGCCAGCAGCGTAGGGGGGAGGGTCACCGGGGAGCTGTTTTTT.

V gene TRBV7-2 combines with J gene TRBJ1-1; TRBD1 matches 7 bases. This CDR3 is built from 14 residues. Germline CDR1 and CDR2: SGHTA and FQGNSA. V lost 2 bases, J lost 1 base, and 1 base stayed unmatched. The CDR3 reads CASSLSGGNTEAFF. Written as DNA, the CDR3 is TGTGCCAGCAGCTTATCAGGGGGGAACACTGAAGCTTTCTTT.

V and J are TRBV7-6 and TRBJ1-3; D not certain. V was cut by 0 bases and J by 4 bases, with 13 bases left in between. The CDR3 runs to 16 residues. Germline loops: CDR1 SGHVS, CDR2 FNYEAQ. CDR3 bases: TGTGCCAGCAGCTTAGCCCAGTCGGGTAACGGAAACACCATATATTTT. It encodes CASSLAQSGNGNTIYF. Looking up the rest from reference TRBV7-6 and TRBJ1-3 gives the full variable domain: GAGVSQSPRYKVTKRGQDVALRCDPISGHVSLYWYRQALGQGPEFLTYFNYEAQQDKSGLPNDRFSAERPEGSISTLTIQRTEQRDSAMYRCASSLAQSGNGNTIYFGEGSWLTVV.

V and J are TRBV27 and TRBJ1-2, with a tentative D call TRBD1 (6 bases). In germline, CDR1 is MNHEY, CDR2 SMNVEV (reference sequence). With 1 base removed from V and 3 bases from J, the gap between germline ends came to 12 bases. There are 15 residues in the CDR3. The CDR3 loop reads CASSLLQGGDYGYTF. The CDR3 DNA sequence: TGTGCCAGCAGTTTATTACAGGGTGGGGACTATGGCTACACCTTC.

The J gene is TRBJ2-1, the V gene TRBV3-1 (or the pseudogene TRBV3-2); 8 bases map to TRBD2. J lost 4 bases, V lost 4 bases, and 9 bases had no gene match. CDR1 LGHDT and CDR2 YNNKEL come from the germline V gene (reference sequence). CDR3 size: 16 residues. The CDR3 coding sequence is TGTGCCAGCAGCCGCCCCGGGAGGGTGCATTACAATGAGCAGTTCTTC. It codes for CASSRPGRVHYNEQFF.

CDR3 region: CASSTLQGGRGSPLHF. The DNA of the CDR3 is TGTGCCAGTAGTACCCTACAGGGTGGAAGAGGTTCACCCCTCCACTTT. This chain joins TRBV19 and TRBJ1-6, with a weak D call TRBD1 (6 bases). This CDR3 is built from 16 residues. Germline V gene sequence: CDR1 LNHDA, CDR2 SQIVND (reference sequence). V lost 4 bases to trimming and J lost 9 bases, with 19 bases between them.

This clone was seen more than once but under ten times. This rearrangement joins TRBV18 to TRBJ1-2; 7 bases map to TRBD1. Germline assignment: CDR1 KGHSH and CDR2 LQKENI. The J segment lost 1 base and the V segment lost 2 bases, leaving 4 bases of the junction unmatched. The CDR3 is made up of 15 amino acids. CDR3 amino acids: CASSPRDSRNYGYTF. As DNA, the CDR3 is TGTGCCAGCTCACCAAGGGACAGCCGTAACTATGGCTACACCTTC.

This clone was counted a single time. The chain couples TRBV2 to TRBJ2-4; 9 bases fit TRBD1. Germline V lookup: CDR1 SNHLY, CDR2 FYNNEI. The CDR3 has 16 residues. Trimming cost V 0 bases and J 6 bases; bases outside gene matches: 6. This chain's CDR3 is CASSEAKGTGINIQYF. The CDR3 bases are TGTGCCAGCAGTGAAGCGAAAGGGACAGGGATAAACATTCAGTACTTC.

This clone was counted only a few times. V and J are TRBV5-1 and TRBJ1-1; D is uncertain. The CDR3 is made up of 13 amino acids. Per the germline V gene, CDR1 is SGHRS and CDR2 is YFSETQ. Trimming took off 2 bases at V and 7 bases at J, with 12 bases between the two ends. This CDR3 is CASSFSGRDEAFF. Here the CDR3 DNA reads TGCGCCAGCAGCTTTTCCGGGAGGGATGAAGCTTTCTTT.

This chain joins TRBV7-3 and TRBJ2-1; D remains unclear. V lost 5 bases and J lost 12, with 11 bases in between. Looked up from germline, CDR1 is SGHTA and CDR2 is FQGTGA. The CDR3 runs 11 residues. This CDR3 reads CASSPTGGQFF. The CDR3 DNA follows: TGTGCCAGCAGCCCCACGGGTGGGCAGTTCTTC. Full variable domain (remainder filled in from reference TRBV7-3 and TRBJ2-1): GAGVSQTPSNKVTEKGKYVELRCDPISGHTALYWYRQSLGQGPEFLIYFQGTGAADDSGLPNDRFFAVRPEGSVSTLKIQRTERGDSAVYLCASSPTGGQFFGPGTRLTVL.

The CDR3 region is CASSLDAGNEKLFF. The CDR3 DNA sequence: TGCGCCAGCAGCTTGGACGCAGGAAATGAAAAACTGTTTTTT. The rearrangement joins TRBV5-1 to TRBJ1-4, with unresolved D. CDR3 length equals 14 residues. Germline V gives CDR1 SGHRS, CDR2 YFSETQ. Trimming stripped 0 bases from V and 5 bases from J, with 8 bases between.

CDR3 amino acids: CASLPYVFSTDTQYF. CDR3 DNA sequence: TGTGCCAGCCTCCCGTATGTCTTTAGCACAGATACGCAGTATTTT. This rearrangement joins TRBV28 to TRBJ2-3; no reliable D call. The CDR3 covers 15 residues. V lost 8 bases to trimming and J lost 0 bases, with 15 bases between them. CDR1 is MDHEN and CDR2 is SYDVKM in the germline V gene.

This clone came up once. J is TRBJ1-6 and V is TRBV7-8; D ambiguous. This CDR3 contains 15 residues. The ends were cut back, 5 bases at V and 8 bases at J, with 16 bases in the middle. CDR1 is SGHVS, CDR2 FQNEAQ, per germline. CDR3 DNA: TGTGCCAGCAGCAGGAGAACCTATGTAGATTCACCCCTCCACTTT. It specifies CASSRRTYVDSPLHF.